This T cell receptor beta chain was recovered during a study of T cell responses to AZD1222 COVID-19 vaccine. Study-wide findings and caveats: There were vaccine-associated CD4 TCRs across spike, dominant at 160-218 and 743-854. The sample set comprised mostly white British donors with more females, and clonal diversity was possibly underestimated.

The CDR3 runs 13 residues. Germline trimming cut 5 bases from V and 5 bases from J; bases unmatched to any gene: 7. The germline CDR1 and CDR2 sequences are GTSNPN and SVGIG (reference sequence). Profiling relied on immunoSEQ multiplex PCR, and the TCRdb table lists in-frame clones only, not all of them. The table shows 75,000 to 95,000 clones, with roughly 90% occurring only once. Details on this clone: Its antigen is undetermined.

V and J are TRBV30 and TRBJ2-7; TRBD1 aligns across 9 bases. The receptor's source is an adult in good health. Sequenced material: peripheral blood, taken on day 0 of MenACWY control vaccination. CDR3 residues: CAWSGTGSDEQYF. Here the CDR3 DNA reads TGTGCCTGGTCGGGGACAGGGTCGGACGAGCAGTACTTC.